This TCR beta chain was found in a study of T-cell memory formation after mild COVID-19. Looking at the study overall: Most TCR clusters belonged to a single donor. General study points: Balance between CD4 and CD8 was seen in clones contracting day 15 to 85, and a CD4+ lean was seen in later expanders. CD4+ contracting clones were mainly CM and EM; CD8+ ones, EMRA.

Worth noting for this clonotype: Its antigen remains unidentified.

This CDR3 is 16 amino acids long. Per germline, CDR1 MNHEY and CDR2 SMNVEV (reference sequence). J lost 4 bases, V lost 0 bases, and 2 bases had no gene match. TCRdb re-called the 5' RACE reads with MiXCR, one entry per CDR3 protein. The sample holds roughly 400,000 distinct CDR3 sequences, roughly 24% seen once. The TCR sequence derives from an adult woman who had mild COVID-19 (a few samples of this study predate the infection). Cell type and time point are not known. The sequencing input was PBMCs or a T cell subset sorted from them (not recorded which). The chain combines TRBV27 with TRBJ2-1; 11 bases line up with TRBD1. CDR3 bases: TGTGCCAGCAGTTTATCGGACAGGGGGCCATACAATGAGCAGTTCTTC. Translation: CASSLSDRGPYNEQFF.